The sample holds a few counts of the clone carrying this T cell receptor (beta chain). Its matching antigen is unknown. The record originates from a study of beta chain features in type 1 diabetes. Whole-study findings and limits: Sequencing from cDNA could over-represent high-TCR-expressing cells. HLA influence on TCRB rearrangement stayed unresolved here.

The isolated RNA, all of it, was reverse transcribed, so expressed TCRB transcripts were what got sequenced. Naive, central memory and regulatory T cell samples averaged roughly 3.5 million immunoSEQ reads each. TCRdb's table, derived via immunoSEQ multiplex PCR, lists solely in-frame clones and lacks some. The table has 150,000 to 200,000 clones, roughly 9.1% seen once. CD45RO/CCR7/CD25/CD127/CD95/CD27 separated CD4+ naive, central memory, regulatory and stem cell-like memory cells by sorting. The V segment lost 3 bases and the J segment 7 bases; nucleotides outside the gene matches: 5. Germline V lookup: CDR1 SGHNT, CDR2 YYREEE (reference sequence). The CDR3 covers 14 residues.

The TCR sequence derives from a woman aged 18 to 35 in good health. The rearrangement joins TRBV5-4 to TRBJ1-4, with 8 bases that match TRBD1. The sample taken for sequencing was central memory CD4+ T cells from blood. The CDR3 DNA sequence: TGTGCCAGCAGCTGGGACAGGAATGCTGAAAAACTGTTTTTT. This codes for CASSWDRNAEKLFF.